This TCR beta chain was documented in a study of blood T cells in healthy people across ages. Primed by a sample-barcoded 5' primer and a J-beta primer mix, a second PCR proceeded for roughly 7 to 12 cycles. TCRdb analysed the 5' RACE reads with MiXCR anew, one entry per CDR3 protein. Among about 670,000 distinct CDR3 sequences listed, over 40% were seen once. This clonotype was picked up a small number of times. The germline V gene has CDR1 SGHTA and CDR2 FQGNSA. The CDR3 length is 13 residues. With 5 bases removed from V and 9 bases from J, the gap between germline ends came to 14 bases. Sample: blood. The sequence came from a man aged 80 or over in good health. The gene calls are TRBV7-2 and TRBJ2-4; D assignment may be TRBD1 or TRBD2 (5 bases each). In nucleotides, the CDR3 is TGTGCCAGCAGCCAAGGGACGGGGAGCATTCAGTACTTC. This encodes CASSQGTGSIQYF.